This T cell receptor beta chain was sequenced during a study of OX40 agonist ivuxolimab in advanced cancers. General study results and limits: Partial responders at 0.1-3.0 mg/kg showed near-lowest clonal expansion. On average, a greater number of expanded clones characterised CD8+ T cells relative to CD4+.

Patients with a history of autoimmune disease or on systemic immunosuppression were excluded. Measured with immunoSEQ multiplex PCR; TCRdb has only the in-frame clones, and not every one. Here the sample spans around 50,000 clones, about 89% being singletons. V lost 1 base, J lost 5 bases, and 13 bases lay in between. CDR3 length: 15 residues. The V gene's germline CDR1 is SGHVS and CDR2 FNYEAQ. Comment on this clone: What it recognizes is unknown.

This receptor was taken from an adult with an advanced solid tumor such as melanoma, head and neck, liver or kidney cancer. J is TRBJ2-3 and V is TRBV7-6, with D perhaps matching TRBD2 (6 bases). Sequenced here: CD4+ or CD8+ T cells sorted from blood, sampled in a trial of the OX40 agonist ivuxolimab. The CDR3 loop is CASSLVASGQDTQYF. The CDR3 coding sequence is TGTGCCAGCAGCTTAGTCGCGAGCGGGCAAGATACGCAGTATTTT.